The source of this T cell receptor beta chain is a study of T-cell memory formation after mild COVID-19. Using its own MiXCR run on the 5' RACE reads, TCRdb lists one record per CDR3 protein. The profile shows tens of thousands of distinct CDR3 sequences, about 23% of them singletons. Germline CDR1 and CDR2: LGHDT and YNNKEL (reference sequence). The CDR3 is made up of 13 amino acids. With 7 bases clipped from V and 4 bases from J, the junction kept 3 bases outside the gene matches. The V and J genes are TRBV3-1 and TRBJ2-1, with 8 positions matching TRBD2. The sample consisted of PBMCs or a T cell subset sorted from them (not recorded which). This clonotype originated in a young man who had mild COVID-19 (a few samples of this study predate the infection). Cell type and time point are not known. The chain's CDR3 is CASKIAGYNEQFF. The DNA for the CDR3 is TGTGCCAGCAAAATAGCGGGATACAATGAGCAGTTCTTC.